These 31 T cell receptor beta chains were sequenced from one sample in a study of CD8+ T cells in alopecia areata. RNA extraction was followed by reverse transcription into cDNA, which acted as the sequencing template. Libraries were prepared by immunoSEQ multiplex PCR; TCRdb keeps only in-frame clonotypes and omits some of them. The sample lists some 210,000 clones, 66% occurring once. Treatment noted: oral pan-JAK inhibitor, 5-10 mg twice daily. Material: CD4+ T cells sorted from blood, obtained at week 44, from a patient treated with tofacitinib. The receptors originated from a human donor with alopecia areata.

The sample holds one count of this clone. The chain combines TRBV19 with TRBJ1-1, with a possible D match to TRBD1 (6 bases). Germline CDR1 and CDR2: LNHDA and SQIVND (reference sequence). CDR3 length equals 13 residues. V lost 6 bases to trimming and J lost 7 bases, with 15 bases between them. For the CDR3, the DNA is TGTGCCAGTAGCTCCCAACAGGGTGATGAAGCTTTCTTT. This codes for CASSSQQGDEAFF. The full variable domain, rest sourced from reference TRBV19 and TRBJ1-1, is DGGITQSPKYLFRKEGQNVTLSCEQNLNHDAMYWYRQDPGQGLRLIYYSQIVNDFQKGDIAEGYSVSREKKESFPLTVTSAQKNPTAFYLCASSSQQGDEAFFGQGTRLTVV.

This clone was seen more than once but under ten times. This chain uses TRBV20-1 with TRBJ2-5; D gene uncertain. The CDR3 has 11 amino acids. From germline, CDR1 is DFQATT and CDR2 SNEGSKA (reference sequence). The germline V and J ends were trimmed by 3 bases and 5 bases, with 7 bases remaining between them. CDR3 DNA: TGCAGTGCTAGTATTCCGGAGACCCAGTACTTC. Encoded protein: CSASIPETQYF.

This chain links TRBV5-4 with TRBJ1-1; 9 positions match TRBD1. The germline gives CDR1 SGHNT, CDR2 YYREEE (reference sequence). V lost 4 bases and J lost 6; bases outside the gene matches: 7. The CDR3 runs 14 residues. CDR3 in amino acids: CASSKWDREAEAFF. The CDR3 DNA follows: TGTGCCAGCAGCAAGTGGGACAGGGAGGCTGAAGCTTTCTTT.

The chain has TRBV5-6 and TRBJ2-1, with no clear D. The CDR3 extends over 15 amino acids. V lost 0 bases to trimming and J lost 7 bases, with 14 bases between them. Germline-derived CDR1 and CDR2 are SGHDT and YYEEEE. The DNA of the CDR3 is TGTGCCAGCAGCTTGGTGGGCACGAATGGGAATGAGCAGTTCTTC. It codes for CASSLVGTNGNEQFF.

This chain uses TRBV5-1 with TRBJ2-2, with 8 bases lining up with TRBD1. The V gene end was trimmed by 4 bases and the J gene end by 10 bases; junction bases not matched to a gene: 12. Per the germline V gene, CDR1 is SGHRS and CDR2 is YFSETQ. The CDR3 loop spans 15 amino acids. The CDR3 region is CASSDGAGGNVELFF. The CDR3 nucleotides read TGCGCCAGCAGCGACGGGGCAGGGGGCAACGTGGAGCTGTTTTTT.

The rearrangement links TRBV27 to TRBJ2-3, with D unresolved. CDR3 length equals 14 residues. The V end was cut by 4 bases, the J end by 5 bases, with 13 bases between. Germline CDR1 MNHEY, CDR2 SMNVEV (reference sequence). The CDR3 protein is CASSSINEGDTQYF. In nucleotides, the CDR3 is TGTGCCAGCAGTTCTATCAACGAAGGAGATACGCAGTATTTT.

This chain connects TRBV10-3 to TRBJ2-6, with 9 bases fitting TRBD1. The CDR3 has 15 residues. Germline V gene data show CDR1 as ENHRY and CDR2 as SYGVKD. Losses at the gene ends were 10 bases for V and 0 bases for J; bases not matched to a gene: 4. CDR3 in DNA: TGTGCCACCGGGACAGGGTTCTCTGGGGCCAACGTCCTGACTTTC. This codes for CATGTGFSGANVLTF.

This clone was seen a handful of times. The chain uses TRBV7-8 and TRBJ2-7; TRBD1 aligns across 7 bases. Germline trimming cut 4 bases from V and 3 bases from J; bases unmatched to any gene: 12. Germline V gives CDR1 SGHVS, CDR2 FQNEAQ. The length of the CDR3 is 16 residues. This CDR3 reads CASSSARGQANYEQYF. Here the CDR3 DNA reads TGTGCCAGCAGCTCAGCGAGAGGACAGGCCAACTACGAGCAGTACTTC.

This clone was detected only once. The chain has TRBV7-2 and TRBJ1-4, with D perhaps matching TRBD1 (5 bases). CDR1 is SGHTA, CDR2 FQGNSA, per germline. The CDR3 length is 15 residues. The V end lost 4 bases, the J end lost 1 base, and 10 bases lay between the germline ends. The CDR3 is CASSSRQGTNEKLFF. In DNA, the CDR3 is TGTGCCAGCAGCTCGCGGCAGGGAACTAATGAAAAACTGTTTTTT.

The V and J genes are TRBV2 and TRBJ2-5, with D perhaps TRBD1 (6 bases). The CDR3 spans 11 residues. The V gene's germline CDR1 is SNHLY and CDR2 FYNNEI. With 9 bases removed from V and 2 bases from J, the gap between germline ends came to 7 bases. DNA of the CDR3: TGTGCCAGACAGGGACAAGAGACCCAGTACTTC. Translating it yields CARQGQETQYF.

This clone showed up many times. The CDR3 protein is CASSLAGSGQYF. Here the CDR3 DNA reads TGTGCCAGCAGCTTAGCCGGGTCGGGACAGTACTTC. The gene calls are TRBV7-2 and TRBJ2-4, with D perhaps matching TRBD2 (5 bases). The length of the CDR3 is 12 residues. Trimming took off 0 bases at V and 13 bases at J, with 10 bases between the two ends. Germline assignment: CDR1 SGHTA and CDR2 FQGNSA. The full variable domain, with the rest looked up from reference TRBV7-2 and TRBJ2-4, is GAGVSQSPSNKVTEKGKDVELRCDPISGHTALYWYRQSLGQGLEFLIYFQGNSAPDKSGLPSDRFSAERTGGSVSTLTIQRTQQEDSAVYLCASSLAGSGQYFGAGTRLSVL.

This chain connects TRBV11-2 to TRBJ1-1; D is uncertain. Germline-derived CDR1 and CDR2 are SGHAT and FQNNGV. This CDR3 comprises 14 residues. V lost 1 base, J lost 5 bases, and 11 bases lay in between. CDR3 in DNA: TGTGCCAGCAGCTTAGTTGGCGATGGGACTGAAGCTTTCTTT. Translating it yields CASSLVGDGTEAFF.

This rearrangement joins TRBV7-3 to TRBJ2-2; 10 bases align to TRBD1. CDR1 SGHTA and CDR2 FQGTGA come from the germline V gene. V lost 5 bases, J lost 4 bases, and 4 bases stayed unmatched. The CDR3 is 15 residues long. The CDR3 protein is CASSPGQGGTGELFF. The CDR3 DNA is TGTGCCAGCAGCCCCGGACAGGGGGGCACCGGGGAGCTGTTTTTT.

A few counts support this clone. J is TRBJ1-1 and V is TRBV5-6; D is undetermined. The CDR3 totals 16 residues. Trimming removed 2 bases at V and 0 bases at J, with 14 bases between. Per germline, CDR1 SGHDT and CDR2 YYEEEE. CDR3 coding DNA: TGTGCCAGCAGCTTCGACACCAGCGGGATGAACACTGAAGCTTTCTTT. Protein product: CASSFDTSGMNTEAFF.

The chain has TRBV9 and TRBJ2-3; 11 bases agree with TRBD2. In germline, CDR1 is SGDLS, CDR2 YYNGEE. V dropped 4 bases and J dropped 2; count of bases not matched to a gene: 9. This CDR3 has 17 amino acids. The CDR3 nucleotides read TGTGCCAGCAGCCCACTCCCGACTAGCGGGGCCACAGATACGCAGTATTTT. Amino acids: CASSPLPTSGATDTQYF.

The rearrangement joins TRBV7-2 to TRBJ2-7; D uncertain. V lost 5 bases and J lost 6, with 20 bases in between. The CDR3 spans 15 residues. The V gene's germline CDR1 is SGHTA and CDR2 FQGNSA. The CDR3 DNA reads as TGTGCCAGCAGCCTCCGTACTACCCCCCGTGGCGAGCAGTACTTC. Protein product: CASSLRTTPRGEQYF.

This chain connects TRBV30 to TRBJ1-3; D uncertain. V was shortened by 3 bases and J by 3 bases, with 9 bases between the two germline ends. This CDR3 region has 13 residues. Germline V CDR1 and CDR2: GTSNPN, SVGIG (reference sequence). CDR3 residues: CAWSGLFGNTIYF. CDR3 bases: TGTGCCTGGAGCGGGCTTTTTGGAAACACCATATATTTT.

With regard to this clone: The identical CDR3 is also encoded by other nucleotide sequences in the sample. The V call is TRBV29-1, the J call TRBJ1-1; unclear D gene. Germline V CDR1 and CDR2: SQVTM, ANQGSEA. The CDR3 sequence is 13 residues long. V was pared by 6 bases and J by 0 bases, with 11 bases between. CDR3 in amino acids: CSVERTMNTEAFF. As DNA, the CDR3 is TGCAGCGTCGAAAGGACGATGAACACTGAAGCTTTCTTT.

The DNA for the CDR3 is TGCGCCAGCAGCAAGACAGGGGGTATATACGAGCAGTACTTC. Protein: CASSKTGGIYEQYF. The rearrangement uses TRBV5-1 and TRBJ2-7; 9 bases fit TRBD1. CDR1 is SGHRS and CDR2 is YFSETQ in the germline V gene. The CDR3 contains 14 residues. J was trimmed by 4 bases and V by 4 bases; bases with no gene match: 6.

The V gene is TRBV5-1, the J gene TRBJ1-1; TRBD1 agrees at 8 bases. The ends lost 4 bases at V and 7 bases at J; junction bases unmatched: 12. The CDR3 spans 15 residues. Looked up from germline, CDR1 is SGHRS and CDR2 is YFSETQ. The CDR3: CASSKGQAEQGEAFF. In nucleotides, the CDR3 is TGCGCCAGCAGCAAGGGACAGGCAGAACAGGGTGAAGCTTTCTTT.

This clone was counted only a few times. The CDR3 loop reads CASSQVPLGDYGYTF. CDR3 in DNA: TGTGCCAGCAGCCAAGTCCCCCTGGGGGACTATGGCTACACCTTC. The chain links TRBV4-2 to TRBJ1-2; a weak D match, TRBD1 (5 bases). V was trimmed by 1 base and J by 3 bases, leaving 12 bases between them. CDR1 is LGHNA and CDR2 is YNFKEQ in the germline V gene. The CDR3 is 15 amino acids.

The chain recombines TRBV27 with TRBJ2-1, with TRBD2 matching over 9 bases. CDR1 is MNHEY and CDR2 is SMNVEV in the germline V gene (reference sequence). The CDR3 consists of 12 residues. Unmatched junction bases numbered 1, after V lost 5 bases and J lost 8 bases. The CDR3 loop is CASSGGGDEQFF. Here the CDR3 DNA reads TGTGCCAGCAGTGGCGGGGGGGATGAGCAGTTCTTC.

This clone is judged medium-sized. This sequence joins TRBV7-2 and TRBJ2-2; a weak D match, TRBD2 (6 bases). Germline loops: CDR1 SGHTA, CDR2 FQGNSA. Trimming cost V 5 bases and J 6 bases, with 10 bases left between them. The CDR3 has 13 amino acids. Written as DNA, the CDR3 is TGTGCCAGCAGCCGCCCGGGGGCCGGGGAGCTGTTTTTT. Translated, it gives CASSRPGAGELFF.

In regard to this clone: This sample also contains other DNA sequences that code for the same CDR3. V usage is TRBV2 and J usage is TRBJ1-6; weak D call: TRBD1 (5 bases). Trimming pared 5 bases from V and 14 bases from J, leaving 13 bases between. The CDR3 totals 12 residues. Germline V gene data show CDR1 as SNHLY and CDR2 as FYNNEI. CDR3 bases: TGTGCCAGCAGTCCCGGGACCGGGGCCCTCCACTTT. Its translation: CASSPGTGALHF.

This clone has only one observation. The chain uses TRBV30 and TRBJ2-1, with TRBD1 matching 8 bases. Germline CDR1 GTSNPN, CDR2 SVGIG (reference sequence). V gave up 1 base and J gave up 8 bases; unmatched junction bases: 7. The CDR3 is made up of 14 amino acids. CDR3 DNA: TGTGCCTGGAGTGGGACAGGGAATAAGGATGAGCAGTTCTTC. The encoded protein is CAWSGTGNKDEQFF.

This chain joins TRBV11-1 and TRBJ1-1; 7 bases fit TRBD1. Germline V lookup: CDR1 SGHAT, CDR2 FQDESV (reference sequence). This CDR3 has 15 amino acids. V lost 6 bases to trimming and J lost 4 bases; unmatched junction nucleotides: 11. This CDR3 reads CASRSTGEIGTEAFF. The CDR3 nucleotides read TGTGCCAGCAGGTCAACAGGGGAAATAGGCACTGAAGCTTTCTTT.

The chain couples TRBV10-3 to TRBJ2-1, with 12 bases aligning to TRBD2. Trimming at V came to 5 bases and at J to 6 bases, leaving 5 bases not matched to a gene. Germline-derived CDR1 and CDR2 are ENHRY and SYGVKD. This CDR3 has 15 amino acids. The chain's CDR3 is CAISIGLAGPNEQFF. CDR3 bases: TGTGCCATCAGTATAGGACTAGCGGGGCCCAATGAGCAGTTCTTC.

The V and J genes are TRBV14 and TRBJ2-2, with D uncertain. Per the germline V gene, CDR1 is SGHDN and CDR2 is FVKESK. The length of the CDR3 is 16 residues. V was pared by 8 bases and J by 2 bases, with 18 bases between. CDR3: CASGKLPTTNTGELFF. The CDR3 DNA sequence: TGTGCCAGCGGAAAACTTCCCACAACCAACACCGGGGAGCTGTTTTTT.

V gene TRBV7-2 combines with J gene TRBJ2-7; D gene ambiguous. Per germline, CDR1 SGHTA and CDR2 FQGNSA. Trimming pared 5 bases from V and 1 base from J, leaving 9 bases between. The CDR3 consists of 13 residues. CDR3: CASSTMPSYEQYF. The CDR3 DNA follows: TGTGCCAGCAGCACCATGCCGTCCTACGAGCAGTACTTC. Supplemented by reference TRBV7-2 and TRBJ2-7, the full variable domain reads GAGVSQSPSNKVTEKGKDVELRCDPISGHTALYWYRQSLGQGLEFLIYFQGNSAPDKSGLPSDRFSAERTGGSVSTLTIQRTQQEDSAVYLCASSTMPSYEQYFGPGTRLTVT.

J is TRBJ1-2 and V is TRBV11-1; TRBD1 is a possible D gene (6 bases). This CDR3 is built from 14 residues. Germline V lookup: CDR1 SGHAT, CDR2 FQDESV (reference sequence). The V gene lost 1 base and the J gene lost 6 bases, with 12 bases spanning the gap. This CDR3 reads CASSLGGRGHGYTF. The CDR3 nucleotides are TGTGCCAGCAGCTTAGGCGGCAGGGGACATGGCTACACCTTC.

V usage is TRBV29-1 and J usage is TRBJ1-1; D perhaps matches TRBD1 (5 bases). V lost 4 bases and J lost 4, with 10 bases in between. Germline CDR1 and CDR2: SQVTM and ANQGSEA. The CDR3 is 12 amino acids. The CDR3 nucleotides read TGCAGCGTTGTAGAGGGACGCACTGAAGCTTTCTTT. Translating it yields CSVVEGRTEAFF.